The rows below give T cell receptor beta chains drawn from one sample of a study of T cell responses to AZD1222 COVID-19 vaccine. Sequenced by immunoSEQ multiplex PCR; TCRdb stores in-frame clones only, minus some. The sample contains 140,000 to 150,000 clones, 92% of which appear only once. The sample was peripheral blood, taken 28 days after the second AZD1222 dose. These receptors were obtained from an adult who received the AZD1222 COVID-19 vaccine. The CDR3 runs from the conserved cysteine through the conserved F or W. D genes are given only for firm matches. Size is stated for part of the rows, as once, few or many counts, or as a class when the clone is expanded.

V: TRBV30
D: -
size: -
J: TRBJ1-3
CDR3: CAWTSSYTIYF
DNA: TGTGCCTGGACCTCGTCGTACACCATATATTTT

V: TRBV6-5
D: TRBD1
size: -
J: TRBJ1-3
CDR3: CASSRQGAGNTIYF
DNA: TGTGCCAGCAGTAGACAGGGGGCTGGAAACACCATATATTTT

V: TRBV6-5
D: -
size: -
J: TRBJ2-7
CDR3: CASSYGVSYEQYF
DNA: TGTGCCAGCAGTTACGGGGTCTCCTACGAGCAGTACTTC

V: TRBV3-1/TRBV3-2
D: TRBD2
size: -
J: TRBJ2-7
CDR3: CASSQDMGGSLREQYF
DNA: TGTGCCAGCAGCCAAGATATGGGCGGGAGCTTGAGAGAGCAGTACTTC

V: TRBV6-6
D: -
size: -
J: TRBJ2-7
CDR3: CASSYSNRAEQYF
DNA: TGTGCCAGCAGTTACTCGAACAGGGCAGAGCAGTACTTC

V: TRBV30
D: -
size: once
J: TRBJ1-4
CDR3: CAWSLSSNEKLFF
DNA: TGTGCCTGGAGCTTGTCCAGTAATGAAAAACTGTTTTTT

V: TRBV10-3
D: -
size: -
J: TRBJ2-7
CDR3: CAISTQPDPGYEQYF
DNA: TGTGCCATCAGTACGCAACCGGACCCCGGCTATGAGCAGTACTTC

V: TRBV12-5
D: TRBD2
size: -
J: TRBJ2-1
CDR3: CASGLVLGTSGYNEQFF
DNA: TGTGCTAGTGGTTTGGTACTGGGGACTAGCGGCTACAATGAGCAGTTCTTC

V: TRBV7-2
D: -
size: -
J: TRBJ1-1
CDR3: CASSLSAGAGTEAFF
DNA: TGTGCCAGCAGCTTATCGGCGGGCGCAGGCACTGAAGCTTTCTTT

V: TRBV4-3
D: TRBD2
size: -
J: TRBJ2-2
CDR3: CASSGGVENTGELFF
DNA: TGCGCCAGCAGCGGGGGGGTGGAGAACACCGGGGAGCTGTTTTTT

V: TRBV7-2
D: -
size: once
J: TRBJ1-2
CDR3: CASSLKGGWGYTF
DNA: TGTGCCAGCAGCTTAAAAGGGGGATGGGGCTACACCTTC

V: TRBV6-6
D: TRBD1
size: -
J: TRBJ2-1
CDR3: CASSYSTGRNEQFF
DNA: TGTGCCAGCAGTTACTCGACAGGGCGGAATGAGCAGTTCTTC

V: TRBV24-1
D: -
size: -
J: TRBJ1-5
CDR3: CATSDRTRDQPQHF
DNA: TGTGCCACCAGTGACCGGACAAGGGATCAGCCCCAGCATTTT

V: TRBV14
D: -
size: -
J: TRBJ2-7
CDR3: CASSQDWASSSDEQYF
DNA: TGTGCCAGCAGCCAAGATTGGGCCTCGTCAAGTGACGAGCAGTACTTC

V: TRBV9
D: -
size: -
J: TRBJ1-2
CDR3: CASSVDVGARWYGYTF
DNA: TGTGCCAGCAGCGTAGATGTAGGGGCCCGGTGGTATGGCTACACCTTC

V: TRBV30
D: -
size: -
J: TRBJ1-5
CDR3: CAWSVGRNQPQHF
DNA: TGTGCCTGGAGTGTCGGGCGCAATCAGCCCCAGCATTTT

V: TRBV28
D: -
size: few
J: TRBJ2-7
CDR3: CASSKTGYEQYF
DNA: TGTGCCAGCAGTAAGACAGGCTACGAGCAGTACTTC